This T cell receptor (beta chain) was sequenced during a study of cytomegalovirus exposure and HLA in healthy donors. Study-level results: Researchers left out some V segments, among them TRBV6-2 and TRBV6-3, as indistinguishable.

Germline CDR1 is MDHEN and CDR2 is SYDVKM. The CDR3 is 17 residues long. V gave up 6 bases and J gave up 2 bases, with 17 bases separating them. It was with 60 Vbeta and 13 Jbeta primers that the PCR ran. Sequencing was performed with immunoSEQ multiplex PCR; in TCRdb, only in-frame clones are kept and a portion is missing. The table includes some 190,000 clones, under 85% detected once. Remarks on this clone: The antigen is unknown.

The receptor was isolated from a woman under 30 in good health and CMV-seronegative. The sequenced sample was PBMCs. The chain is built from TRBV28 and TRBJ2-6; TRBD1 is a possible D gene (5 bases). The CDR3 spells CASSHLVGVAGANVLTF. The CDR3 coding sequence is TGTGCCAGCAGCCATCTCGTAGGGGTAGCTGGGGCCAACGTCCTGACTTTC.